These T cell receptor beta chains were read from a single sample in a study of long-term antiretroviral therapy in people with HIV. Libraries were prepared by immunoSEQ multiplex PCR; TCRdb keeps only in-frame clonotypes and omits some of them. Counted here are some 40,000 clones, approximately 94% occurring once; the ten biggest clones make up approximately 2%. The sample consisted of unsorted PBMCs, taken approximately 9.1 years after starting antiretroviral therapy. These receptors all stem from a man in his thirties or forties with HIV. Both conserved end residues are part of each CDR3. The order of the fields is CDR3 DNA, CDR3 protein, CDR3 length, D gene, J gene, clone size, V gene. D genes are given only for firm matches. Not every row has a clone size; where given, it reads once, few, many or a size class.

CDR3nt: TGTGCCAGCAGTAGGGGGAGACAGGGCAATCAGCCCCAGCATTTT
CDR3aa: CASSRGRQGNQPQHF
len: 15
d_gene: .
j_gene: TRBJ1-5
abundance: .
v_gene: TRBV2

CDR3nt: TGTGCCAGCAGTGTAAGCCGATACACAGATACGCAGTATTTT
CDR3aa: CASSVSRYTDTQYF
len: 14
d_gene: .
j_gene: TRBJ2-3
abundance: once
v_gene: TRBV6-1

CDR3nt: TGTGCCAGCAGTTGTAGTGGGCGCCAGGGGGCTTTAAAAGAGCAGTACTTC
CDR3aa: CASSCSGRQGALKEQYF
len: 17
d_gene: TRBD1
j_gene: TRBJ2-7
abundance: once
v_gene: TRBV11-3

CDR3nt: TGTGCCTGGAGCCAGGCGGGTGACACTGAAGCTTTCTTT
CDR3aa: CAWSQAGDTEAFF
len: 13
d_gene: .
j_gene: TRBJ1-1
abundance: .
v_gene: TRBV30

CDR3nt: TGTGCCAGCAGCAAAACGGGGGGGAATAAGGGAACGTACACTGAAGCTTTCTTT
CDR3aa: CASSKTGGNKGTYTEAFF
len: 18
d_gene: .
j_gene: TRBJ1-1
abundance: .
v_gene: TRBV9

CDR3nt: TGCGCCAGCAGCCAATGGGGTACTATGAACACTGAAGCTTTCTTT
CDR3aa: CASSQWGTMNTEAFF
len: 15
d_gene: .
j_gene: TRBJ1-1
abundance: .
v_gene: TRBV4-1

CDR3nt: TGTGCCAGCAGCAAAGGGACAGGAGAAACCTATGGCTACACCTTC
CDR3aa: CASSKGTGETYGYTF
len: 15
d_gene: TRBD1
j_gene: TRBJ1-2
abundance: .
v_gene: TRBV4-2

CDR3nt: TGCGCCAGCAGCTTGCCGTCTAGCGGGGGGGCTTACACCGGGGAGCTGTTTTTT
CDR3aa: CASSLPSSGGAYTGELFF
len: 18
d_gene: TRBD2
j_gene: TRBJ2-2
abundance: .
v_gene: TRBV5-1

CDR3nt: TGTGCCAGTAGTACAGGGGACTATGGCTACACCTTC
CDR3aa: CASSTGDYGYTF
len: 12
d_gene: .
j_gene: TRBJ1-2
abundance: .
v_gene: TRBV19

CDR3nt: TGTGCCATCAGGGACAGGGGTATCAATCAGCCCCAGCATTTT
CDR3aa: CAIRDRGINQPQHF
len: 14
d_gene: TRBD1
j_gene: TRBJ1-5
abundance: .
v_gene: TRBV10-3

CDR3nt: TGTGCCAGCAGTGCCCGGACAGGGTCCACCGGGGAGCTGTTTTTT
CDR3aa: CASSARTGSTGELFF
len: 15
d_gene: TRBD1
j_gene: TRBJ2-2
abundance: few
v_gene: TRBV6-1

CDR3nt: TGTGCCAGCAGTCCAAGGGAGGCAGGGGAAGAGACCCAGTACTTC
CDR3aa: CASSPREAGEETQYF
len: 15
d_gene: .
j_gene: TRBJ2-5
abundance: .
v_gene: TRBV7-2

CDR3nt: TGTGCCAGCAGCTTGGGACAGGGCCGCTACGAGCAGTACTTC
CDR3aa: CASSLGQGRYEQYF
len: 14
d_gene: TRBD1
j_gene: TRBJ2-7
abundance: .
v_gene: TRBV5-6

CDR3nt: TGTGCCAGCAACAGGGTCATGAACACTGAAGCTTTCTTT
CDR3aa: CASNRVMNTEAFF
len: 13
d_gene: .
j_gene: TRBJ1-1
abundance: .
v_gene: TRBV2

CDR3nt: TGCAGTGCTCAGACCGGAGATACGCAGTATTTT
CDR3aa: CSAQTGDTQYF
len: 11
d_gene: .
j_gene: TRBJ2-3
abundance: .
v_gene: TRBV20-1

CDR3nt: TGTGCCAGCAGCCCGGGACAGGGCTACGAGCAGTACTTC
CDR3aa: CASSPGQGYEQYF
len: 13
d_gene: TRBD1
j_gene: TRBJ2-7
abundance: .
v_gene: TRBV7-3

CDR3nt: TGTGCCAGCAGCGTAGTAGGGGGATCACCCCTCCACTTT
CDR3aa: CASSVVGGSPLHF
len: 13
d_gene: .
j_gene: TRBJ1-6
abundance: .
v_gene: TRBV9

CDR3nt: TGTGCCAGCAGTTTATTGAGGGGGGGCACAGATACGCAGTATTTT
CDR3aa: CASSLLRGGTDTQYF
len: 15
d_gene: .
j_gene: TRBJ2-3
abundance: .
v_gene: TRBV27

CDR3nt: TGTGCCAGTAGTCCCGGGACTAGCGGGGGGGCCTGGCAAGAGACCCAGTACTTC
CDR3aa: CASSPGTSGGAWQETQYF
len: 18
d_gene: TRBD2
j_gene: TRBJ2-5
abundance: .
v_gene: TRBV19

CDR3nt: TGTGCCAGCAGCTTCCGGGACAGCCTTGGCTACACCTTC
CDR3aa: CASSFRDSLGYTF
len: 13
d_gene: TRBD1
j_gene: TRBJ1-2
abundance: .
v_gene: TRBV7-9

CDR3nt: TGTGCCAGTAGTATCTCAGACCACGAGCAGTACTTC
CDR3aa: CASSISDHEQYF
len: 12
d_gene: .
j_gene: TRBJ2-7
abundance: .
v_gene: TRBV19

CDR3nt: TGTGCCAGCAACTCAGTGACAGATACGCAGTATTTT
CDR3aa: CASNSVTDTQYF
len: 12
d_gene: .
j_gene: TRBJ2-3
abundance: .
v_gene: TRBV5-6

CDR3nt: TGTGCCAGCAGCTTAGGCCAGAGAACAACTAATGAAAAACTGTTTTTT
CDR3aa: CASSLGQRTTNEKLFF
len: 16
d_gene: .
j_gene: TRBJ1-4
abundance: .
v_gene: TRBV7-8

CDR3nt: TGTGCCAGCAGCGTAGATCGAGGGATCCTCTACGAGCAGTACTTC
CDR3aa: CASSVDRGILYEQYF
len: 15
d_gene: .
j_gene: TRBJ2-7
abundance: .
v_gene: TRBV9

CDR3nt: TGTGCCAGCAGCCCCTGGTCAGGAGGAGAGTCCACTGAAGCTTTCTTT
CDR3aa: CASSPWSGGESTEAFF
len: 16
d_gene: .
j_gene: TRBJ1-1
abundance: .
v_gene: TRBV5-8

CDR3nt: TGTGCCAGCAGCGAGACTAGCGGGGTATCCGGGGAGCTGTTTTTT
CDR3aa: CASSETSGVSGELFF
len: 15
d_gene: TRBD2
j_gene: TRBJ2-2
abundance: .
v_gene: TRBV7-2

CDR3nt: TGTGCCAGCAGCAAAGCCCCGGGACAGGGGGTCACCGGGGAGCTGTTTTTT
CDR3aa: CASSKAPGQGVTGELFF
len: 17
d_gene: .
j_gene: TRBJ2-2
abundance: .
v_gene: TRBV21-1

CDR3nt: TGTGCCAGCAGTAGAGCACCATCCTATAATTCACCCCTCCACTTT
CDR3aa: CASSRAPSYNSPLHF
len: 15
d_gene: .
j_gene: TRBJ1-6
abundance: .
v_gene: TRBV28

CDR3nt: TGCGCCAGCAGCCCCACTTCCAGTACTGAAGCTTTCTTT
CDR3aa: CASSPTSSTEAFF
len: 13
d_gene: .
j_gene: TRBJ1-1
abundance: .
v_gene: TRBV5-1

CDR3nt: TGTGCCATCAGTGTGGGGAGTAATTCTGAAGCTTTCTTT
CDR3aa: CAISVGSNSEAFF
len: 13
d_gene: .
j_gene: TRBJ1-1
abundance: .
v_gene: TRBV10-3

CDR3nt: TGTGCCAGCAGTACCCATCAGCCCCAGCATTTT
CDR3aa: CASSTHQPQHF
len: 11
d_gene: .
j_gene: TRBJ1-5
abundance: .
v_gene: TRBV6-1